The 32 T cell receptor delta chains given below trace back to one sample, sequenced in a study of Vδ1+ human thymocytes. Findings of the study overall: In the thymus, TRG and TRD repertoires looked highly polyclonal with Gaussian CDR3 lengths.

The antigens for these receptors are not known. Extracted RNA was reverse transcribed into cDNA. The CDR3 regions were amplified by multiplex PCR from V-gene primers to a constant-region primer. TCRdb re-called the multiplex PCR reads with CATT. The profile covers 22,000 or so delta-chain clones, with approximately 8.8% appearing a single time and approximately 0.93% taken by the ten largest. Sequences were obtained from Vdelta1+ gamma-delta thymocytes from the thymus. Specified subset: FACS-sorted CD3+ TCRalphabeta- TCRVdelta1+ TCRVdelta2- thymocytes. Every receptor here comes from a child younger than two who had congenital heart surgery.

By sample fraction, this clone is medium-sized. This rearrangement joins TRDV2 to TRDJ1, with 12 bases lining up with TRDD3. This CDR3 region has 13 residues. Germline CDR1 reads GEAIGNYY; CDR2 reads EKD. Losses at the gene ends were 2 bases for V and 11 bases for J; bases not matched to a gene: 5. The chain's CDR3 is CACDMYTGGYLIF. The CDR3 DNA reads as TGTGCCTGTGACATGTATACTGGGGGATACCTCATCTTT.

The chain uses TRDV1 and TRDJ1, with D perhaps assigned TRDD2 or TRDD3 (7 bases each). The J gene comes from matching the DNA to germline here; TCRdb lacks it. The CDR3 contains 23 residues. V lost 0 bases and J 0 bases, leaving 32 bases between the germline ends. Per the germline V gene, CDR1 is TSWWSYY and CDR2 is QGS. The DNA of the CDR3 is TGTGCTCTTGGGGAACTAGGTTCCTACGTGAGGGATTGCGGGGATAACTACACCGATAAACTCATCTTT. Translated: CALGELGSYVRDCGDNYTDKLIF.

This clone showed up just a few times. This chain connects TRDV3 to TRDJ1; D may be TRDD3 (7 bases). The CDR3 contains 19 residues. CDR1 is TVYSNPD and CDR2 is GDNSRS in the germline V gene (reference sequence). V lost 3 bases and J lost 2, with 31 bases in between. The CDR3 DNA sequence: TGTGCCTTCAGGGAGTTCCTAGCGGGATACTTAACAGAAACCGATAAACTCATCTTT. Its protein product is CAFREFLAGYLTETDKLIF. Filled out from reference TRDV3 and TRDJ1, the complete variable domain reads CDKVTQSSPDQTVASGSEVVLLCTYDTVYSNPDLFWYRIRPDYSFQFVFYGDNSRSEGADFTQGRFSVKHILTQKAFHLVISPVRTEDSATYYCAFREFLAGYLTETDKLIFGKGTRVTVEP.

In this sample, this clone turned up a few times. V usage is TRDV3 and J usage is TRDJ1; no definite D call. V was clipped by 5 bases and J by 0 bases, with 19 bases between them. Germline V gene data show CDR1 as TVYSNPD and CDR2 as GDNSRS (reference sequence). The CDR3 consists of 15 residues. CDR3 loop: CAPRVPIPYTDKLIF. Here the CDR3 DNA reads TGTGCCCCTCGGGTTCCAATTCCGTACACCGATAAACTCATCTTT.

The V call is TRDV1, the J call TRDJ1; maybe TRDD3 (7 bases). The CDR3 runs to 23 residues. V lost 1 base and J lost 1, with 34 bases in between. CDR1 is TSWWSYY and CDR2 is QGS in the germline V gene. The CDR3 sequence is CALGERRWSSYSTTGEPTDKLIF. The CDR3 DNA is TGTGCTCTTGGGGAACGCCGATGGTCCTCCTACTCGACCACTGGGGAACCCACCGATAAACTCATCTTT.

This clone was observed a handful of times. V usage is TRDV1 and J usage is TRDJ1; 9 bases fit TRDD3. Trimming took 1 base from V and 0 from J; bases not matched to a gene: 6. From germline, CDR1 is TSWWSYY and CDR2 QGS. The CDR3 totals 17 residues. CDR3 nucleotides: TGTGCTCTTGGGGAACCCCACTGGGGGACGTACACCGATAAACTCATCTTT. This encodes CALGEPHWGTYTDKLIF.

V usage is TRDV1 and J usage is TRDJ2; 8 bases line up with TRDD3. CDR3 length: 22 amino acids. Unmatched junction bases numbered 24, after V lost 4 bases and J lost 2 bases. The germline V gene has CDR1 TSWWSYY and CDR2 QGS. The CDR3 reads CALGAPRLRDTHWVDLTAQLFF. In DNA, the CDR3 is TGTGCTCTTGGGGCGCCTCGTCTGAGGGATACGCATTGGGTAGACTTGACAGCACAACTCTTCTTT.

The V call is TRDV1, the J call TRDJ1; 8 positions match TRDD3. Germline assignment: CDR1 TSWWSYY and CDR2 QGS. V was pared by 0 bases and J by 9 bases, with 12 bases of the junction left unmatched. This CDR3 has 16 residues. The CDR3 protein is CALGELPRWGMEQLIF. The CDR3 DNA sequence: TGTGCTCTTGGGGAACTGCCTAGGTGGGGGATGGAGCAACTCATCTTT.

The chain uses TRDV1 and TRDJ1; tentative D call: TRDD3 (6 bases). TCRdb gives no J gene; it was assigned here by matching the DNA to germline. The V and J ends lost 0 bases and 0 bases respectively, with 17 bases between them. This CDR3 has 18 amino acids. Germline V lookup: CDR1 TSWWSYY, CDR2 QGS. CDR3 bases: TGTGCTCTTGGGGAACTAGCGTTGAAGGTGGGGGACACCGATAAACTCATCTTT. Residues: CALGELALKVGDTDKLIF.

V is TRDV1 and J is TRDJ1, with TRDD3 matching 7 bases. As TCRdb names no J gene, one was assigned here on the basis of a DNA match to germline. Germline lookup yields CDR1 TSWWSYY and CDR2 QGS. After removal of 0 bases from V and 2 bases from J, the junction contained 6 bases not matched to a gene. This CDR3 is built from 16 residues. The CDR3 is CALGELSPWGTDKLIF. In nucleotides, the CDR3 is TGTGCTCTTGGGGAACTAAGTCCCTGGGGGACCGATAAACTCATCTTT.

V usage is TRDV2 and J usage is TRDJ1; D is possibly TRDD3 (5 bases). This CDR3 spans 15 amino acids. CDR1 is GEAIGNYY, CDR2 EKD, per germline. V lost 5 bases, J lost 11 bases, and 26 bases lay in between. DNA for the CDR3: TGTGCCTGTGGAAGGGGCGGGGGGCCTCCCGATGGGCTCATCTTT. Protein sequence: CACGRGGGPPDGLIF.

The chain combines TRDV1 with TRDJ1; D might be TRDD2 (7 bases). The J gene, not given by TCRdb, was assigned here from a germline match of the nucleotide sequence. V was cut by 1 base and J by 4 bases, with 28 bases left in between. Germline V gene data show CDR1 as TSWWSYY and CDR2 as QGS. The CDR3 totals 20 residues. The CDR3 nucleotides are TGTGCTCTTGGGGAACCCCCTTTCCTACTTGGGGGCCAGGGGGGCGATAAACTCATCTTT. Protein product: CALGEPPFLLGGQGGDKLIF.

The J gene is TRDJ1, the V gene TRDV1; TRDD3 matches at 10 bases. The CDR3 sequence is 23 residues long. Per the germline V gene, CDR1 is TSWWSYY and CDR2 is QGS. The V gene end was trimmed by 2 bases and the J gene end by 2 bases; junction bases not matched to a gene: 26. The CDR3 reads CALGEESPPSRWGIPPGTDKLIF. CDR3 nucleotides: TGTGCTCTTGGGGAAGAGAGCCCTCCTTCGCGGTGGGGGATACCTCCGGGGACCGATAAACTCATCTTT.

The chain uses TRDV1 and TRDJ1; D is uncertain. Germline CDR1 TSWWSYY, CDR2 QGS. The CDR3 has 20 residues. With 2 bases removed from V and 0 bases from J, the gap between germline ends came to 25 bases. In DNA, the CDR3 is TGTGCTCTTGGGGAAATGAGACCCCCTCCACGAGGGGCGTACACCGATAAACTCATCTTT. Protein sequence: CALGEMRPPPRGAYTDKLIF.

This clone turned up a few times. The V and J genes are TRDV1 and TRDJ1, with 12 nucleotides matching TRDD3. Germline loops: CDR1 TSWWSYY, CDR2 QGS. The CDR3 totals 18 residues. V gave up 4 bases and J gave up 0 bases; unmatched junction bases: 9. As DNA, the CDR3 is TGTGCTCTTGGGGCCTACCTTCCTGGGGGATACGACACCGATAAACTCATCTTT. It specifies CALGAYLPGGYDTDKLIF.

By sample share, this clone is medium-sized. Additional DNA sequences in this sample encode the identical CDR3. This chain uses TRDV2 with TRDJ1, with 10 nucleotides matching TRDD3. Germline assignment: CDR1 GEAIGNYY and CDR2 EKD. The CDR3 loop spans 18 amino acids. The trim removed 4 bases at V and 0 bases at J, leaving 13 bases unmatched. The CDR3 bases are TGTGCCTGTGATCCCGCTTACTGGGGGATCCTGTACACCGATAAACTCATCTTT. Its translation: CACDPAYWGILYTDKLIF.

The J gene is TRDJ1, while no V gene call was made; the D segment call TRDD3 is taken from the table without a DNA check. There are 20 residues in the CDR3. The CDR3 spells CALGEGSPRGIEGVLDKLIF. Here the CDR3 DNA reads TGTGCTCTTGGGGAAGGGAGCCCGCGGGGGATAGAGGGGGTGCTCGATAAACTCATCTTT.

This chain links TRDV1 with TRDJ1; D uncertain. The CDR3 is 17 amino acids. The germline V gene encodes CDR1 TSWWSYY and CDR2 QGS. V was shortened by 0 bases and J by 4 bases, with 18 bases between the two germline ends. The CDR3 region is CALGELSLAPYIDKLIF. In DNA form, the CDR3 reads TGTGCTCTTGGGGAACTTAGCCTGGCACCTTACATCGATAAACTCATCTTT.

V is TRDV1 and J is TRDJ1, with TRDD3 identical over 11 bases. CDR3 length: 23 amino acids. V trimming: 1 base; J trimming: 2 bases; junction bases outside the gene matches: 24. Germline V gene lookup returns CDR1 TSWWSYY and CDR2 QGS. As DNA, the CDR3 is TGTGCTCTTGGGGAACCAGAGGGCCTTCTTGTACTGGGGGATAGATTTGGGACCGATAAACTCATCTTT. This sequence encodes CALGEPEGLLVLGDRFGTDKLIF.

This clone was found a few times. The chain combines TRDV1 with TRDJ1; D possibly corresponds to TRDD3 (6 bases). Trimming cost V 4 bases and J 4 bases, with 22 bases left between them. This CDR3 comprises 17 residues. The V gene's germline CDR1 is TSWWSYY and CDR2 QGS. CDR3 region: CALGGPKSWGISDKLIF. The CDR3 DNA follows: TGTGCTCTTGGGGGGCCAAAGTCCTGGGGTATAAGCGATAAACTCATCTTT.

The rearrangement links TRDV1 to TRDJ1; 9 nucleotides match TRDD3. The CDR3 has 16 residues. Germline CDR1 is TSWWSYY and CDR2 is QGS. V lost 3 bases, J lost 8 bases, and 13 bases stayed unmatched. The CDR3 loop is CALGDHYFTGGMKLIF. CDR3 bases: TGTGCTCTTGGGGACCACTATTTTACTGGGGGAATGAAACTCATCTTT.

This clone was recorded a few times. V usage is TRDV1 and J usage is TRDJ1; a possible D gene is TRDD3 (7 bases). The CDR3 length is 23 residues. The germline V and J ends were trimmed by 0 bases and 0 bases, with 32 bases remaining between them. Germline CDR1 is TSWWSYY and CDR2 is QGS. In DNA, the CDR3 is TGTGCTCTTGGGGAACTAGTCCTCTCCTACGGGATATGGGGGACAGCCTACACCGATAAACTCATCTTT. Protein sequence: CALGELVLSYGIWGTAYTDKLIF.

This clone was counted between two and nine times. Within the sample, other DNA sequences also encode this same CDR3. J is TRDJ1 and V is TRDV1; 8 bases align to TRDD3. CDR1 and CDR2 (germline): TSWWSYY, QGS. The CDR3 sequence is 19 residues long. Trimming took 2 bases from V and 1 from J; bases not matched to a gene: 15. CDR3 nucleotides: TGTGCTCTTGGGGAAATCCCCACCAAGCAGGGGATACCCACCGATAAACTCATCTTT. This encodes CALGEIPTKQGIPTDKLIF.

This clone has only a few counts. V gene TRDV1 combines with J gene TRDJ1, with 13 bases fitting TRDD3. V trimming: 1 base; J trimming: 6 bases; junction bases outside the gene matches: 11. CDR1 is TSWWSYY, CDR2 QGS, per germline. This CDR3 contains 18 residues. DNA for the CDR3: TGTGCTCTTGGGGAACGACCATACTGGGGGATACGAAACAATAAACTCATCTTT. Protein product: CALGERPYWGIRNNKLIF.

The rearrangement links TRDV1 to TRDJ1; 8 nucleotides match TRDD3. Germline-derived CDR1 and CDR2 are TSWWSYY and QGS. This CDR3 is built from 18 residues. Trimming cost V 2 bases and J 0 bases; bases outside gene matches: 11. CDR3 in amino acids: CALGEMTTGGSNTDKLIF. CDR3 DNA: TGTGCTCTTGGGGAAATGACCACTGGGGGCTCGAACACCGATAAACTCATCTTT.

The V and J genes are TRDV1 and TRDJ1, with a tentative D call TRDD3 (5 bases). CDR1 is TSWWSYY and CDR2 is QGS in the germline V gene. This CDR3 is built from 17 residues. Trimming took 2 bases from V and 0 from J, leaving 16 bases between them. CDR3 in DNA: TGTGCTCTTGGGGAAGGGGGGTCCCCAACCTACACCGATAAACTCATCTTT. It is translated as CALGEGGSPTYTDKLIF.

J is TRDJ1 and V is TRDV1, with 12 bases aligning to TRDD3. V gave up 3 bases and J gave up 4 bases; unmatched junction bases: 15. Germline V CDR1 and CDR2: TSWWSYY, QGS. The CDR3 contains 19 residues. The CDR3: CALGDPLSLLGDTGDKLIF. The CDR3 bases are TGTGCTCTTGGGGATCCCCTTTCGCTACTGGGGGATACCGGCGATAAACTCATCTTT.

This chain joins TRAV29/DV5 and TRDJ1, with 7 bases matching TRDD3. This CDR3 has 20 amino acids. Per germline, CDR1 NSMFDY and CDR2 ISSIKDK. V lost 0 bases, J lost 0 bases, and 20 bases stayed unmatched. The CDR3: CAASAGFLTPWGTYTDKLIF. The CDR3 region has the DNA TGTGCAGCAAGCGCTGGTTTCCTGACTCCTTGGGGGACGTACACCGATAAACTCATCTTT.

In this sample, this clone turned up a few times. J is TRDJ1 and V is TRDV1; D may be TRDD3 (5 bases). This CDR3 has 12 amino acids. V was clipped by 9 bases and J by 7 bases, with 15 bases between them. CDR1 is TSWWSYY, CDR2 QGS, per germline. CDR3 bases: TGTGCTCTCGACTATAGGGGAGGTAAACTCATCTTT. This translates into CALDYRGGKLIF.

In this sample, this clone turned up a few times. The V gene is TRDV1, the J gene TRDJ1; D gene unclear. The CDR3 is 19 residues long. Germline values: CDR1 TSWWSYY, CDR2 QGS. V lost 2 bases and J 1 base, leaving 23 bases between the germline ends. The CDR3 DNA reads as TGTGCTCTTGGGGAATCTTATGGCCCTCAGCACCGAGTCACCGATAAACTCATCTTT. Its protein product is CALGESYGPQHRVTDKLIF.

The chain couples TRDV1 to TRDJ1; 12 bases align to TRDD3. The CDR3 extends over 20 amino acids. Per germline, CDR1 TSWWSYY and CDR2 QGS. V shed 9 bases and J 1 base; nucleotides not matched to a gene: 21. This chain's CDR3 is CALIASHGTGGYWGTDKLIF. In DNA form, the CDR3 reads TGTGCTCTCATAGCCTCCCACGGTACTGGGGGATACTGGGGCACCGATAAACTCATCTTT.

This rearrangement joins TRDV1 to TRDJ1; 7 bases align to TRDD3. No J gene was available from TCRdb, and it was assigned here by a germline match of the DNA. This CDR3 spans 18 amino acids. The J segment lost 0 bases and the V segment lost 4 bases, leaving 14 bases of the junction unmatched. From germline, CDR1 is TSWWSYY and CDR2 QGS. The CDR3 bases are TGTGCTCTTGGGGCCAGCGGCGGATACGGCCCGTACACCGATAAACTCATCTTT. The encoded protein is CALGASGGYGPYTDKLIF.